This is a list of T cell receptor beta chains from one sample in a study of shared clonotypes between healthy human individuals. Assay: immunoSEQ multiplex PCR; the TCRdb copy retains only in-frame clones and omits some. The sample comprises 2 million to 2.5 million clones, about 94% of which are singletons, and about 1.1% rests with the top ten. Sequencing input: naive CD8+ T cells sorted from blood. Receptors originate from a man younger than 35 in good health. Both conserved end residues are part of each CDR3. The order of the fields is J gene, V gene, D gene, clone size, CDR3 DNA, CDR3 protein. The D gene is left open where the match is weak. Where a row states a size, it is once, few, many or the class of an expanded clone; other rows omit it.

J gene: TRBJ1-2; V gene: TRBV5-4; D gene: NA; clone size: NA; CDR3 DNA: TGTGCCAGCAGCTTGATGGGAACGGGGGGATATGGCTACACCTTC; CDR3 protein: CASSLMGTGGYGYTF
J gene: TRBJ2-1; V gene: TRBV21-1; D gene: NA; clone size: NA; CDR3 DNA: TGTGCCAGCAGCAGAGGGTTAAGGATAACCGAGCAGTTCTTC; CDR3 protein: CASSRGLRITEQFF
J gene: TRBJ1-6; V gene: TRBV2; D gene: NA; clone size: NA; CDR3 DNA: TGTGCCAGCATTCCAGCTAAGGGGGATTCACCCCTCCACTTT; CDR3 protein: CASIPAKGDSPLHF
J gene: TRBJ1-1; V gene: TRBV7-9; D gene: NA; clone size: NA; CDR3 DNA: TGTGCCAGCAGCCCGGGGGGAGGGCCGGGCACTGAAGCTTTCTTT; CDR3 protein: CASSPGGGPGTEAFF
J gene: TRBJ2-2; V gene: TRBV6-5; D gene: NA; clone size: NA; CDR3 DNA: TGTGCCAGCAGTTACTCTAGTGTAACCGGGGAGCTGTTTTTT; CDR3 protein: CASSYSSVTGELFF
J gene: TRBJ2-5; V gene: TRBV13; D gene: TRBD2; clone size: NA; CDR3 DNA: TGTGCCAGCAGCCCCCTAGAGGGACTAGTCCGGGAGACCCAGTACTTC; CDR3 protein: CASSPLEGLVRETQYF
J gene: TRBJ2-1; V gene: TRBV5-6; D gene: TRBD2; clone size: NA; CDR3 DNA: TGTGCCAGCAGCTTGGGCGGACTAGCGGGAGGGCCGAGAGATGAGCAGTTCTTC; CDR3 protein: CASSLGGLAGGPRDEQFF
J gene: TRBJ1-1; V gene: TRBV10-3; D gene: NA; clone size: NA; CDR3 DNA: TGTGCCCTTCGCTCCGGGAACACTGAAGCTTTCTTT; CDR3 protein: CALRSGNTEAFF
J gene: TRBJ2-6; V gene: TRBV11-2; D gene: NA; clone size: NA; CDR3 DNA: TGTGCCAGCAACAGACAGCCTGGGGCCAACGTCCTGACTTTC; CDR3 protein: CASNRQPGANVLTF
J gene: TRBJ1-4; V gene: TRBV27; D gene: TRBD1; clone size: NA; CDR3 DNA: TGTGCCAGCAGGGAGACAGGGGCGGGAGAAAAACTGTTTTTT; CDR3 protein: CASRETGAGEKLFF
J gene: TRBJ1-1; V gene: TRBV25-1; D gene: NA; clone size: once; CDR3 DNA: TGTGCCAGCAGTGACTTAACAGGGAGTGAAGCTTTCTTT; CDR3 protein: CASSDLTGSEAFF
J gene: TRBJ2-5; V gene: TRBV4-3; D gene: TRBD2; clone size: NA; CDR3 DNA: TGCGCCAGCAGCCAAGATGAGGGGATCGGACGCGGGGGAGAGACCCAGTACTTC; CDR3 protein: CASSQDEGIGRGGETQYF